A single sample gave rise to the 19 T cell receptor beta chains below, sequenced in a study of OX40 agonist ivuxolimab in advanced cancers. Profiling relied on immunoSEQ multiplex PCR, and the TCRdb table lists in-frame clones only, not all of them. The sample lists about 33,000 clones, approximately 88% seen once, with 20% to 25% in the top ten. Sequencing was performed on CD4+ or CD8+ T cells sorted from blood, taken in a trial of the OX40 agonist ivuxolimab. All receptors come from an adult with an advanced solid tumor such as melanoma, head and neck, liver or kidney cancer.

CDR3 amino acids: CASSYLQGRAGELFF. The DNA of the CDR3 is TGTGCCAGCAGTTATCTACAGGGTAGGGCCGGGGAGCTGTTTTTT. The J gene is TRBJ2-2, the V gene TRBV6-6; tentative D call: TRBD1 (6 bases). Germline V CDR1 and CDR2: MNHNY, SVGAGI (reference sequence). This CDR3 is built from 15 residues. Between the trimmed V and J ends, which lost 3 bases and 6 bases, there was a span of 14 bases.

The table lists this clone with a few counts. The V call is TRBV6-1, the J call TRBJ2-2, with D perhaps matching TRBD2 (5 bases). V lost 0 bases and J 3 bases, leaving 5 bases between the germline ends. CDR1 MNHNS and CDR2 SASEGT come from the germline V gene. The CDR3 spans 14 residues. CDR3 DNA sequence: TGTGCCAGCAGTGAAGCGGGAGACACCGGGGAGCTGTTTTTT. Protein product: CASSEAGDTGELFF.

This clone has more than one count but fewer than ten. V and J are TRBV14 and TRBJ2-7; perhaps TRBD1 as D (6 bases). The CDR3 extends over 15 amino acids. Germline V gene sequence: CDR1 SGHDN, CDR2 FVKESK. V was clipped by 0 bases and J by 0 bases, with 9 bases between them. The chain's CDR3 is CASSQEGHPSYEQYF. CDR3 bases: TGTGCCAGCAGCCAAGAGGGACACCCCTCCTACGAGCAGTACTTC. The full variable domain, its missing parts supplied by reference TRBV14 and TRBJ2-7, is EAGVTQFPSHSVIEKGQTVTLRCDPISGHDNLYWYRRVMGKEIKFLLHFVKESKQDESGMPNNRFLAERTGGTYSTLKVQPAELEDSGVYFCASSQEGHPSYEQYFGPGTRLTVT.

The CDR3 is CASSFGGGTYEQYF. CDR3 nucleotides: TGTGCCAGCAGCTTTGGAGGGGGGACCTACGAGCAGTACTTC. The rearrangement links TRBV9 to TRBJ2-7, with D possibly called TRBD1 or TRBD2 (6 bases each). This CDR3 comprises 14 residues. V was cut by 4 bases and J by 2 bases, with 13 bases left in between. Germline lookup yields CDR1 SGDLS and CDR2 YYNGEE.

CDR3 amino acids: CASSDGRASGANVLTF. The CDR3 DNA reads as TGTGCCAGCAGTGATGGTAGGGCCTCTGGGGCCAACGTCCTGACTTTC. The chain carries TRBV2 and TRBJ2-6, with D uncertain. CDR1 and CDR2 (germline): SNHLY, FYNNEI. The CDR3 runs to 16 residues. Trimming removed 3 bases at V and 0 bases at J, with 9 bases between.

The chain's CDR3 is CASSLASGGAPGELFF. CDR3 nucleotides: TGTGCCAGCAGCTTAGCGAGCGGGGGGGCCCCCGGGGAGCTGTTTTTT. This chain connects TRBV7-7 to TRBJ2-2, with TRBD2 matching over 10 bases. This CDR3 is built from 16 residues. Trimming removed 0 bases from V and 6 bases from J; junction bases left unmatched: 4. Germline CDR1 SSHAT, CDR2 FNYEAQ (reference sequence).

The chain has TRBV6-1 and TRBJ2-1, with D hard to call. In germline, CDR1 is MNHNS, CDR2 SASEGT. The CDR3 sequence is 15 residues long. Trimming took 6 bases from V and 2 from J, leaving 14 bases between them. Written as DNA, the CDR3 is TGTGCCAGCAGAGGACCCTCGGAACCCTACAATGAGCAGTTCTTC. Translating gives CASRGPSEPYNEQFF.

The CDR3 loop reads CAWSVPGGLGEQYF. The CDR3 region has the DNA TGTGCCTGGAGTGTACCGGGGGGCCTGGGCGAGCAGTACTTC. The chain uses TRBV30 and TRBJ2-7; D may be TRBD2 (7 bases). The V end was cut by 0 bases, the J end by 6 bases, with 15 bases between. Germline CDR1 GTSNPN, CDR2 SVGIG (reference sequence). This CDR3 has 14 amino acids. The full variable domain, completed using reference TRBV30 and TRBJ2-7, is SQTIHQWPATLVQPVGSPLSLECTVEGTSNPNLYWYRQAAGRGLQLLFYSVGIGQISSEVPQNLSASRPQDRQFILSSKKLLLSDSGFYLCAWSVPGGLGEQYFGPGTRLTVT.

The chain links TRBV6-6 to TRBJ2-5; 7 bases fit TRBD1. V was clipped by 9 bases and J by 1 base; unmatched bases: 2. Germline values: CDR1 MNHNY, CDR2 SVGAGI (reference sequence). CDR3 length: 12 residues. The DNA of the CDR3 is TGTGCCAGTTGGACAGGCCAAGAGACCCAGTACTTC. Amino acids: CASWTGQETQYF.

The chain carries TRBV6-5 and TRBJ2-1; 9 positions match TRBD2. The CDR3 is 14 residues long. Germline assignment: CDR1 MNHEY and CDR2 SVGAGI. V gave up 0 bases and J gave up 9 bases; unmatched junction bases: 3. The CDR3: CASSYSKAGGEQFF. As DNA, the CDR3 is TGTGCCAGCAGTTACTCGAAAGCGGGAGGTGAGCAGTTCTTC.

The chain has TRBV27 and TRBJ2-5; TRBD2 matches at 8 bases. CDR1 is MNHEY and CDR2 is SMNVEV in the germline V gene (reference sequence). CDR3 size: 15 residues. V gave up 3 bases and J gave up 4 bases; unmatched junction bases: 7. CDR3 sequence (DNA): TGTGCCAGCAGTTTTACCGGGACTAGAGGAGAGACCCAGTACTTC. Amino acids: CASSFTGTRGETQYF.

The chain links TRBV27 to TRBJ2-3, with D uncertain. V lost 6 bases and J lost 6, with 7 bases in between. Germline V gene sequence: CDR1 MNHEY, CDR2 SMNVEV (reference sequence). This CDR3 contains 11 residues. The CDR3 reads CASRVGDTQYF. The CDR3, as DNA: TGTGCCAGCAGAGTAGGGGATACGCAGTATTTT.

As regards this clone: One end of the junction is discordant with germline, which a read error may explain. The chain carries TRBV30 and TRBJ2-5; the match to TRBD1 covers 11 bases. CDR1 is GTSNPN and CDR2 is SVGIG in the germline V gene (reference sequence). The CDR3 is 16 amino acids. The CDR3 sequence is CAGRRDGTGGRETQYF. Written as DNA, the CDR3 is TGTGCCGGGAGACGGGACGGGACAGGGGGAAGGGAGACCCAGTACTTC. The full variable domain, its missing parts supplied by reference TRBV30 and TRBJ2-5, is SQTIHQWPATLVQPVGSPLSLECTVEGTSNPNLYWYRQAAGRGLQLLFYSVGIGQISSEVPQNLSASRPQDRQFILSSKKLLLSDSGFYLCAGRRDGTGGRETQYFGPGTRLLVL.

The gene calls are TRBV27 and TRBJ2-7; possibly TRBD2 for D (6 bases). Looked up from germline, CDR1 is MNHEY and CDR2 is SMNVEV (reference sequence). The CDR3 covers 13 residues. V was trimmed by 2 bases and J by 3 bases, leaving 8 bases between them. The CDR3 sequence is CASSLAGSYEQYF. The CDR3 nucleotides read TGTGCCAGCAGTTTAGCGGGGAGCTACGAGCAGTACTTC.

The CDR3 protein is CAISGDRVYEQYF. DNA of the CDR3: TGTGCCATCAGTGGGGACAGGGTTTACGAGCAGTACTTC. The V call is TRBV10-3, the J call TRBJ2-7, with 9 bases identical to TRBD1. Germline CDR1 and CDR2: ENHRY and SYGVKD. This CDR3 is built from 13 residues. V dropped 4 bases and J dropped 4; count of bases not matched to a gene: 2.

The chain is built from TRBV7-9 and TRBJ2-3; D tentatively reads TRBD1 or TRBD2 (5 bases each). Trimming left V 1 base short and J 0 bases short, with 11 bases between. This CDR3 has 16 residues. Germline V gene data show CDR1 as SEHNR and CDR2 as FQNEAQ (reference sequence). The DNA for the CDR3 is TGTGCCAGCAGCTTAGTCGGGACGGTTAGCACAGATACGCAGTATTTT. Translating gives CASSLVGTVSTDTQYF. Full variable domain (remainder filled in from reference TRBV7-9 and TRBJ2-3): DTGVSQNPRHKITKRGQNVTFRCDPISEHNRLYWYRQTLGQGPEFLTYFQNEAQLEKSRLLSDRFSAERPKGSFSTLEIQRTEQGDSAMYLCASSLVGTVSTDTQYFGPGTRLTVL.

The chain couples TRBV30 to TRBJ2-7; perhaps TRBD1 as D (5 bases). The CDR3 is 12 amino acids. V lost 1 base to trimming and J lost 4 bases, with 8 bases between them. CDR1 GTSNPN and CDR2 SVGIG come from the germline V gene (reference sequence). DNA for the CDR3: TGTGCCTGGAGTGATAGGGGTTACGAGCAGTACTTC. Translation gives CAWSDRGYEQYF. Supplemented by reference TRBV30 and TRBJ2-7, the full variable domain reads SQTIHQWPATLVQPVGSPLSLECTVEGTSNPNLYWYRQAAGRGLQLLFYSVGIGQISSEVPQNLSASRPQDRQFILSSKKLLLSDSGFYLCAWSDRGYEQYFGPGTRLTVT.

The rearrangement joins TRBV30 to TRBJ2-5; unclear D gene. Trimming pared 1 base from V and 1 base from J, leaving 4 bases between. CDR1 and CDR2 from the germline V gene are GTSNPN and SVGIG (reference sequence). The CDR3 contains 12 residues. The chain's CDR3 is CAWSDFQETQYF. The CDR3 coding sequence is TGTGCCTGGAGTGACTTCCAAGAGACCCAGTACTTC. Full variable domain (remainder filled in from reference TRBV30 and TRBJ2-5): SQTIHQWPATLVQPVGSPLSLECTVEGTSNPNLYWYRQAAGRGLQLLFYSVGIGQISSEVPQNLSASRPQDRQFILSSKKLLLSDSGFYLCAWSDFQETQYFGPGTRLLVL.

The chain uses TRBV7-9 and TRBJ2-6, with D possibly TRBD2 on 7 matching bases. This CDR3 has 17 residues. V was trimmed by 7 bases and J by 0 bases, leaving 16 bases between them. Germline lookup yields CDR1 SEHNR and CDR2 FQNEAQ (reference sequence). CDR3 residues: CASTRRGGPSGANVLTF. The CDR3 DNA reads TGTGCCAGCACAAGACGCGGGGGCCCCTCTGGGGCCAACGTCCTGACTTTC.